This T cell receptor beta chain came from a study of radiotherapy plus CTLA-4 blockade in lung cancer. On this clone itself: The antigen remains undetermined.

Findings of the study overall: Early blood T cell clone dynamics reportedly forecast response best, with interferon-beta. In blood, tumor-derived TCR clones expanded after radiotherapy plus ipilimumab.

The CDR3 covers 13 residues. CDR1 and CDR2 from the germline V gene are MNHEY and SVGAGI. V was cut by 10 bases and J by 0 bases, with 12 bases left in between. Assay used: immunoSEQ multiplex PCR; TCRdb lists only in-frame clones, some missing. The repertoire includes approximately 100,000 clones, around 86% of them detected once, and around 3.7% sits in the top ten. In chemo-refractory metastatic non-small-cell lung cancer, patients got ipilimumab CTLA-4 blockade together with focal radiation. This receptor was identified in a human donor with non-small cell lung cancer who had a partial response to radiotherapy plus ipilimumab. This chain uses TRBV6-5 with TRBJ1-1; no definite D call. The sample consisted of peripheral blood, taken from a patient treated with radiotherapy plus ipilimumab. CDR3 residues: CATFSGVNTEAFF. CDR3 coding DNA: TGTGCCACCTTCTCCGGGGTGAACACTGAAGCTTTCTTT.